The 10 T cell receptor beta chains reported below all come from one sample, sequenced in a study of blood T cell repertoires in COVID-19. Libraries were prepared by immunoSEQ multiplex PCR; TCRdb keeps only in-frame clonotypes and omits some of them. The sample holds more than 200,000 clones, roughly 84% seen once. The sequencing sample was made of peripheral blood. The receptor set was obtained from a woman between 35 and 50 years old with active or convalescent COVID-19.

The chain has TRBV11-2 and TRBJ1-5; D might be TRBD1 (6 bases). This CDR3 contains 14 residues. The germline CDR1 and CDR2 sequences are SGHAT and FQNNGV. V was clipped by 2 bases and J by 7 bases, with 12 bases between them. In DNA form, the CDR3 reads TGTGCCAGCAGCTTATCAGGGGCCGGACAGCCCCAGCATTTT. Its protein product is CASSLSGAGQPQHF.

The chain couples TRBV5-1 to TRBJ1-3, with unresolved D. Per the germline V gene, CDR1 is SGHRS and CDR2 is YFSETQ. V lost 0 bases and J lost 0, with 7 bases in between. The CDR3 consists of 15 residues. The CDR3: CASSLVESSGNTIYF. The CDR3 coding sequence is TGCGCCAGCAGCTTGGTGGAGTCCTCTGGAAACACCATATATTTT.

The chain is built from TRBV4-1 and TRBJ2-2, with 7 bases that match TRBD2. The CDR3 has 16 residues. V lost 0 bases, J lost 9 bases, and 10 bases stayed unmatched. The germline V gene has CDR1 MGHRA and CDR2 YSYEKL. The CDR3 loop is CASSQERLADDRELFF. The CDR3 nucleotides read TGCGCCAGCAGCCAAGAGCGGCTAGCGGACGACCGGGAGCTGTTTTTT.

The J gene is TRBJ1-2, the V gene TRBV6-5; D gene unclear. This CDR3 is built from 13 residues. V lost 6 bases and J lost 4, with 12 bases in between. Germline V gives CDR1 MNHEY, CDR2 SVGAGI. The CDR3 sequence is CASRNREGYGYTF. The CDR3 DNA reads TGTGCCAGCAGAAACCGGGAAGGCTATGGCTACACCTTC.

This chain uses TRBV5-6 with TRBJ1-5, with D hard to call. CDR1 is SGHDT, CDR2 YYEEEE, per germline. The length of the CDR3 is 16 residues. The germline V and J ends were trimmed by 1 base and 2 bases, with 13 bases remaining between them. CDR3 sequence: CASSLLGGQGNQPQHF. The CDR3 bases are TGTGCCAGCAGCTTGTTAGGCGGGCAGGGCAATCAGCCCCAGCATTTT. Full variable domain (outside the CDR3, taken from reference TRBV5-6 and TRBJ1-5): DAGVTQSPTHLIKTRGQQVTLRCSPKSGHDTVSWYQQALGQGPQFIFQYYEEEERQRGNFPDRFSGHQFPNYSSELNVNALLLGDSALYLCASSLLGGQGNQPQHFGDGTRLSIL.

The chain couples TRBV4-1 to TRBJ1-6, with D perhaps TRBD1 (6 bases). Germline CDR1 and CDR2: MGHRA and YSYEKL. CDR3 length: 14 amino acids. Trimming took 7 bases from V and 10 from J, leaving 17 bases between them. CDR3 DNA: TGCGCCAGCAAGGGGGGGTTTCCTAACTCACCCCTCCACTTT. Translation gives CASKGGFPNSPLHF.

The V gene is TRBV15, the J gene TRBJ2-1; 11 bases agree with TRBD2. This CDR3 comprises 15 residues. Germline V lookup: CDR1 LNHNV, CDR2 YYDKDF (reference sequence). V shed 5 bases, J shed 4 bases, and the junction held 4 bases outside the gene matches. CDR3 coding DNA: TGTGCCACCAGCGCCACTAGCGGGGGATACAATGAGCAGTTCTTC. Its translation is CATSATSGGYNEQFF.

The chain joins TRBV2 to TRBJ1-5; D is possibly TRBD1 (5 bases). Germline-derived CDR1 and CDR2 are SNHLY and FYNNEI. V lost 4 bases and J 6 bases, leaving 13 bases between the germline ends. The length of the CDR3 is 14 residues. Here the CDR3 DNA reads TGTGCCAGCAGTGTGGAAGGAACAGGTCAGCCCCAGCATTTT. Amino acids: CASSVEGTGQPQHF.

V and J are TRBV29-1 and TRBJ1-4; TRBD1 matches 9 bases. This CDR3 is 14 amino acids long. V gave up 6 bases and J gave up 2 bases; unmatched junction bases: 4. Germline-derived CDR1 and CDR2 are SQVTM and ANQGSEA. The CDR3 bases are TGCAGCGTGGACAGGGGAGGGACTAATGAAAAACTGTTTTTT. Its translation is CSVDRGGTNEKLFF.

The chain combines TRBV15 with TRBJ2-7; D possibly corresponds to TRBD1 (6 bases). This CDR3 has 15 residues. Between the trimmed V and J ends, which lost 0 bases and 5 bases, there was a span of 14 bases. Per the germline V gene, CDR1 is LNHNV and CDR2 is YYDKDF (reference sequence). CDR3 sequence: CATSRDFTGSHEQYF. CDR3 bases: TGTGCCACCAGCAGAGATTTTACAGGGTCCCACGAGCAGTACTTC.